The 29 T cell receptor beta chains below were found in one sample sequenced in a study of blood T cell repertoires in COVID-19. The table came from immunoSEQ multiplex PCR; TCRdb's copy has only in-frame clones and leaves some out. The table has under 200,000 clones, roughly 84% seen once. The material sequenced was peripheral blood. All receptors come from a man aged 50 or older with active or convalescent COVID-19.

This clone was detected a few times. In the same sample, other DNA sequences code for this CDR3. CDR3 loop: CASSPWTENTEAFF. CDR3 DNA: TGTGCCAGCAGCCCATGGACAGAGAACACTGAAGCTTTCTTT. This sequence joins TRBV3-1 (or the pseudogene TRBV3-2) and TRBJ1-1; possibly TRBD1 for D (6 bases). Trimming took 4 bases from V and 1 from J, leaving 10 bases between them. Per the germline V gene, CDR1 is LGHDT and CDR2 is YNNKEL (reference sequence). The CDR3 consists of 14 residues.

V usage is TRBV5-6 and J usage is TRBJ2-7, with a possible D match to TRBD1 (6 bases). Deletions cut 1 base from V and 6 bases from J, with 11 bases between. CDR1 SGHDT and CDR2 YYEEEE come from the germline V gene. The CDR3 extends over 13 amino acids. CDR3 amino acids: CASSLWGQLEQYF. CDR3 DNA: TGTGCCAGCAGCTTGTGGGGGCAACTCGAGCAGTACTTC.

The V and J genes are TRBV7-3 and TRBJ2-3, with 7 positions matching TRBD2. The CDR3 spans 16 residues. J gave up 4 bases and V 5 bases, and 12 bases lay outside the gene matches. Germline V CDR1 and CDR2: SGHTA, FQGTGA. The CDR3 DNA follows: TGTGCCAGCAGCCCCCGAGCGGCGGGGGTGGCAGATACGCAGTATTTT. This gives the protein CASSPRAAGVADTQYF.

The chain recombines TRBV7-3 with TRBJ2-2, with 8 positions matching TRBD1. This CDR3 has 15 residues. Germline trimming cut 5 bases from V and 0 bases from J; bases unmatched to any gene: 2. Per germline, CDR1 SGHTA and CDR2 FQGTGA. The CDR3 loop reads CASSPDRANTGELFF. In DNA, the CDR3 is TGTGCCAGCAGCCCGGACAGGGCGAACACCGGGGAGCTGTTTTTT.

The chain recombines TRBV5-1 with TRBJ2-5; 7 bases are shared with TRBD2. Germline lookup yields CDR1 SGHRS and CDR2 YFSETQ. The trim removed 5 bases at V and 5 bases at J, leaving 12 bases unmatched. The CDR3 loop spans 15 amino acids. The CDR3 region is CASRVAGLEGETQYF. Here the CDR3 DNA reads TGCGCCAGCAGAGTAGCGGGCTTAGAGGGGGAGACCCAGTACTTC.

The chain has TRBV19 and TRBJ1-5; 9 bases match TRBD1. This CDR3 has 16 residues. The ends lost 1 base at V and 6 bases at J; junction bases unmatched: 7. The germline gives CDR1 LNHDA, CDR2 SQIVND (reference sequence). CDR3 loop: CASSIVGQGIGQPQHF. CDR3 in DNA: TGTGCCAGTAGTATAGTAGGACAGGGGATTGGTCAGCCCCAGCATTTT. Full variable domain (missing parts from reference TRBV19 and TRBJ1-5): DGGITQSPKYLFRKEGQNVTLSCEQNLNHDAMYWYRQDPGQGLRLIYYSQIVNDFQKGDIAEGYSVSREKKESFPLTVTSAQKNPTAFYLCASSIVGQGIGQPQHFGDGTRLSIL.

This clone came up once. J is TRBJ1-4 and V is TRBV2, with a weak D call TRBD1 (5 bases). The V gene's germline CDR1 is SNHLY and CDR2 FYNNEI. V was clipped by 8 bases and J by 10 bases, with 14 bases between them. This CDR3 has 12 residues. The CDR3 region has the DNA TGTGCCAGCGCCAAAGGGGAAGGAAAACTGTTTTTT. Translated, it gives CASAKGEGKLFF.

The chain is built from TRBV7-9 and TRBJ2-3; TRBD2 matches 8 bases. V gave up 3 bases and J gave up 3 bases; unmatched junction bases: 5. This CDR3 spans 15 amino acids. CDR1 and CDR2 from the germline V gene are SEHNR and FQNEAQ (reference sequence). CDR3 amino acids: CASSLTSEGTDTQYF. The CDR3 coding sequence is TGTGCCAGCAGCTTGACTAGCGAGGGAACAGATACGCAGTATTTT.

This clone was counted only a few times. This chain uses TRBV5-1 with TRBJ2-7; 7 nucleotides agree with TRBD1. Germline-derived CDR1 and CDR2 are SGHRS and YFSETQ. With V trimmed by 0 bases and J by 6 bases, 9 bases remained unmatched. This CDR3 has 15 amino acids. CDR3 in DNA: TGCGCCAGCAGCTTGGAATACGGGTACAGGGGCGAGCAGTACTTC. Amino acids: CASSLEYGYRGEQYF.

The V and J genes are TRBV4-3 and TRBJ2-7, with D perhaps matching TRBD2 (6 bases). The CDR3 covers 17 residues. Germline values: CDR1 LGHNA, CDR2 YSLEER. The germline V and J ends were trimmed by 0 bases and 0 bases, with 15 bases remaining between them. CDR3 in DNA: TGCGCCAGCAGCCAAGACCTCGCCGGGACTGGCTCCTACGAGCAGTACTTC. This encodes CASSQDLAGTGSYEQYF.

The J gene is TRBJ2-1, the V gene TRBV3-1 (or the pseudogene TRBV3-2), with D possibly being TRBD1 (5 bases). The V end was cut by 4 bases, the J end by 7 bases, with 20 bases between. The CDR3 runs to 16 residues. CDR1 is LGHDT and CDR2 is YNNKEL in the germline V gene (reference sequence). CDR3 bases: TGTGCCAGCAGCCTTAGGGGCGGTGCCCACGAAAATGAGCAGTTCTTC. It is translated as CASSLRGGAHENEQFF.

This clone was observed a few times. This chain links TRBV19 with TRBJ2-7; 7 bases align to TRBD2. Trimming took 8 bases from V and 5 from J; bases not matched to a gene: 9. CDR3 size: 13 residues. In germline, CDR1 is LNHDA, CDR2 SQIVND (reference sequence). The CDR3 sequence: CASGSGTVNEQYF. CDR3 bases: TGTGCCAGTGGGAGCGGGACCGTCAACGAGCAGTACTTC.

This clone has only a few counts. This chain uses TRBV18 with TRBJ1-6, with D hard to call. The CDR3 sequence is 13 residues long. Germline CDR1 is KGHSH and CDR2 is LQKENI. V dropped 6 bases and J dropped 9 bases, with 12 bases sitting between them. CDR3 region: CASSVESSSPLHF. Written as DNA, the CDR3 is TGTGCCAGCTCCGTAGAGAGTTCTTCACCCCTCCACTTT. Full variable domain (rest looked up from reference TRBV18 and TRBJ1-6): NAGVMQNPRHLVRRRGQEARLRCSPMKGHSHVYWYRQLPEEGLKFMVYLQKENIIDESGMPKERFSAEFPKEGPSILRIQQVVRGDSAAYFCASSVESSSPLHFGNGTRLTVT.

The rearrangement links TRBV19 to TRBJ2-3; weak D call: TRBD1 (5 bases). The CDR3 covers 17 residues. The germline V gene has CDR1 LNHDA and CDR2 SQIVND (reference sequence). Trimming removed 3 bases at V and 0 bases at J, with 16 bases between. DNA of the CDR3: TGTGCCAGTAGTATCAGGGCAGGTTGGGTTAGCACAGATACGCAGTATTTT. This gives the protein CASSIRAGWVSTDTQYF.

This clone showed up just once. This chain links TRBV10-3 with TRBJ2-7; D may be TRBD2 (7 bases). The V gene lost 0 bases and the J gene lost 2 bases, with 23 bases spanning the gap. The CDR3 has 19 residues. The germline V gene encodes CDR1 ENHRY and CDR2 SYGVKD. The DNA for the CDR3 is TGTGCCATCAGTGAGTCGCGGGGGCTTGGCGGGGGATTAACCTACGAGCAGTACTTC. It is translated as CAISESRGLGGGLTYEQYF.

This sequence joins TRBV14 and TRBJ1-6; 8 bases fit TRBD1. This CDR3 comprises 15 residues. Germline V gene data show CDR1 as SGHDN and CDR2 as FVKESK. V gave up 2 bases and J gave up 7 bases; unmatched junction bases: 4. Written as DNA, the CDR3 is TGTGCCAGCAGCCAAAGACAGGGGCCCAATTCACCCCTCCACTTT. Translating gives CASSQRQGPNSPLHF.

This rearrangement joins TRBV19 to TRBJ1-1; weak D call: TRBD1 (5 bases). V was pared by 5 bases and J by 1 base, with 11 bases between. Germline CDR1 and CDR2: LNHDA and SQIVND (reference sequence). The CDR3 sequence is 14 residues long. The CDR3 DNA reads as TGTGCCAGTAGTGCCCACGGGGGGAACACTGAAGCTTTCTTT. Protein: CASSAHGGNTEAFF.

This clone was observed once. The gene calls are TRBV25-1 and TRBJ2-7; perhaps TRBD1 as D (6 bases). V lost 6 bases and J lost 3, with 15 bases in between. CDR3 length equals 14 residues. From germline, CDR1 is MGHDK and CDR2 SYGVNS. In nucleotides, the CDR3 is TGTGCCAGCAGCTCCAGGGGTTTGAACTACGAGCAGTACTTC. Encoded protein: CASSSRGLNYEQYF.

The chain combines TRBV27 with TRBJ1-5, with 8 bases lining up with TRBD1. CDR1 and CDR2 from the germline V gene are MNHEY and SMNVEV (reference sequence). The ends lost 8 bases at V and 0 bases at J; junction bases unmatched: 9. The length of the CDR3 is 16 residues. CDR3 DNA sequence: TGTGCCAGCTCACCGGGACAGGTAATTAGCAATCAGCCCCAGCATTTT. Translation gives CASSPGQVISNQPQHF.

The gene calls are TRBV19 and TRBJ2-1, with D perhaps TRBD2 (5 bases). This CDR3 is built from 15 residues. Trimming pared 6 bases from V and 1 base from J, leaving 13 bases between. CDR1 and CDR2 from the germline V gene are LNHDA and SQIVND (reference sequence). The CDR3 loop reads CASSAGLHSYNEQFF. CDR3 bases: TGTGCCAGTAGCGCCGGACTCCATTCCTACAATGAGCAGTTCTTC.

This clone occurred a few times. The J gene is TRBJ2-3, the V gene TRBV7-6; 13 positions agree with TRBD2. This CDR3 spans 16 amino acids. CDR1 is SGHVS, CDR2 FNYEAQ, per germline. The ends lost 5 bases at V and 6 bases at J; junction bases unmatched: 8. The CDR3 here is CASSPRLAGGGDTQYF. CDR3 DNA sequence: TGTGCCAGCAGCCCGAGACTAGCGGGGGGTGGGGATACGCAGTATTTT.

This chain connects TRBV24-1 to TRBJ2-2; possibly TRBD1 for D (5 bases). V was clipped by 5 bases and J by 6 bases, with 15 bases between them. Germline CDR1 is KGHDR and CDR2 is SFDVKD. CDR3 length: 15 residues. The CDR3 sequence: CATSVGRGNAGELFF. CDR3 coding DNA: TGTGCCACCAGTGTGGGAAGGGGAAATGCCGGGGAGCTGTTTTTT.

The V and J genes are TRBV11-3 and TRBJ2-7; a possible D gene is TRBD2 (5 bases). V was cut by 1 base and J by 0 bases, with 7 bases left in between. This CDR3 region has 14 residues. Germline-derived CDR1 and CDR2 are SGHNT and YENEEA. CDR3 region: CASSLGRVSYEQYF. CDR3 in DNA: TGTGCCAGCAGCTTAGGGCGGGTCTCCTACGAGCAGTACTTC.

In regard to this clone: An end of the junction does not agree with germline; a read error may underlie this. The chain uses TRBV7-7 and TRBJ2-6; D uncertain. The germline CDR1 and CDR2 sequences are SSHAT and FNYEAQ (reference sequence). CDR3 length equals 13 residues. CDR3 loop: CASSSSGANVLTF. In DNA, the CDR3 is TGTGCTAGCAGCTCATCCGGGGCCAACGTCCTGACTTTC.

CDR3: CATSAGLAGYHYEQFF. Here the CDR3 DNA reads TGTGCCACCAGTGCGGGGCTAGCGGGATATCATTATGAGCAGTTCTTC. The chain recombines TRBV24-1 with TRBJ2-1, with 9 nucleotides matching TRBD2. The CDR3 loop spans 16 amino acids. The germline gives CDR1 KGHDR, CDR2 SFDVKD. The ends lost 5 bases at V and 8 bases at J; junction bases unmatched: 12.

This sequence joins TRBV5-1 and TRBJ2-5; 7 bases are a match to TRBD2. Per germline, CDR1 SGHRS and CDR2 YFSETQ. The CDR3 has 15 residues. After removal of 1 base from V and 5 bases from J, the junction contained 8 bases not matched to a gene. The CDR3 loop is CASSLSGGGEETQYF. CDR3 nucleotides: TGCGCCAGCAGCTTGTCGGGAGGAGGGGAGGAGACCCAGTACTTC.

CDR3 amino acids: CATSRDYNAGNTIYF. The CDR3 DNA sequence: TGTGCCACCAGCAGAGATTACAACGCTGGAAACACCATATATTTT. The chain combines TRBV15 with TRBJ1-3; no clear D gene. V was clipped by 0 bases and J by 2 bases, with 8 bases between them. The CDR3 totals 15 residues. Germline V gives CDR1 LNHNV, CDR2 YYDKDF (reference sequence).

The chain combines TRBV5-8 with TRBJ2-7; D is perhaps TRBD2 (6 bases). This CDR3 is 13 amino acids long. CDR1 and CDR2 from the germline V gene are SGHTS and YDEGEE. The V gene lost 4 bases and the J gene lost 3 bases, with 11 bases spanning the gap. CDR3 amino acids: CASSPGANYEQYF. Here the CDR3 DNA reads TGTGCCAGCAGCCCGGGAGCCAACTACGAGCAGTACTTC.

The gene calls are TRBV24-1 and TRBJ2-2; 8 nucleotides align to TRBD1. The CDR3 length is 17 residues. The J segment lost 7 bases and the V segment lost 4 bases, leaving 13 bases of the junction unmatched. Per the germline V gene, CDR1 is KGHDR and CDR2 is SFDVKD. In DNA, the CDR3 is TGTGCCACCAGTGACCAGCCCCGGCAGGGGGCAGGCGGGGAGCTGTTTTTT. This sequence encodes CATSDQPRQGAGGELFF.